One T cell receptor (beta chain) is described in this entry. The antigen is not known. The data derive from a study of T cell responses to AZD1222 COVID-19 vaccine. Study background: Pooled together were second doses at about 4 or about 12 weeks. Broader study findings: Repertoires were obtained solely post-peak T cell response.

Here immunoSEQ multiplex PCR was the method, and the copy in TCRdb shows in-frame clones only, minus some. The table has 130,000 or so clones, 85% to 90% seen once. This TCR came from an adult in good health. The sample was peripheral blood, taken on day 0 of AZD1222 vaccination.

CDR3 DNA: TGTGCCAGCAGTTTATCGAGGGGCAGCGCTGGGAGTCAGCCCCAGCATTTT. The encoded protein is CASSLSRGSAGSQPQHF. The chain couples TRBV27 to TRBJ1-5, with TRBD1 as a possible D gene (5 bases). Germline CDR1 is MNHEY and CDR2 is SMNVEV (reference sequence). Between the trimmed V and J ends, which lost 0 bases and 6 bases, there was a span of 18 bases. The CDR3 has 17 amino acids.